Listed below are T cell receptor beta chains from one sample, sequenced in a study of blood T cell repertoires in COVID-19. The assay was immunoSEQ multiplex PCR, and TCRdb's table has in-frame clones only and misses some. This sample has approximately 350,000 clones, with 89% found just once. What was sequenced was peripheral blood. Source of these receptors: a man aged 40-50 years with acute or convalescent COVID-19. The CDR3 runs from the conserved cysteine through the conserved F or W. Fields, in order: clone size, V gene, D gene, J gene, CDR3 DNA, CDR3 protein. D genes are given only for firm matches. Clone size appears in some rows only: once, few, many, or a class for an expanded clone.

NA	TRBV27	NA	TRBJ1-1	TGTGCCAGCAGTTCGCCCCTCGGGGGGAACACTGAAGCTTTCTTT	CASSSPLGGNTEAFF
NA	TRBV6-5	TRBD1	TRBJ2-1	TGTGCCAGCAGTCGACAGGGGGGTGTCTACAATGAGCAGTTCTTC	CASSRQGGVYNEQFF
NA	TRBV28	TRBD1	TRBJ1-5	TGTGCCAGCAGTGCAGGGGGCACAAATCAGCCCCAGCATTTT	CASSAGGTNQPQHF
once	TRBV6-6	TRBD1	TRBJ1-1	TGTGCCAGCAGTTACTCCCTGACAGGGACGAACACTGAAGCTTTCTTT	CASSYSLTGTNTEAFF
NA	TRBV5-1	TRBD2	TRBJ2-5	TGCGCCAGCAGCTGGAGCGGGAGCCAAGAGACCCAGTACTTC	CASSWSGSQETQYF
NA	TRBV20-1	TRBD1	TRBJ1-2	TGCAGTGCTAGTCGGCAGGGGGCGCGGGGCTACACCTTC	CSASRQGARGYTF
NA	TRBV27	TRBD1	TRBJ1-6	TGTGCCAGCAGACCGACAGGGTTCCATAATTCACCCCTCCACTTT	CASRPTGFHNSPLHF
NA	TRBV25-1	NA	TRBJ1-1	TGTGCCAGCAGTGACCCAGGGCGGACGAACACTGAAGCTTTCTTT	CASSDPGRTNTEAFF
NA	TRBV9	NA	TRBJ2-1	TGTGCCAGCAGCTTCGACAGGTACAATGAGCAGTTCTTC	CASSFDRYNEQFF
NA	TRBV6-5	TRBD1	TRBJ1-2	TGTGCCAGCAGTTACGGGGCGGGGACAGGAAACTATGGCTACACCTTC	CASSYGAGTGNYGYTF
NA	TRBV27	TRBD2	TRBJ2-1	TGTGCCAGCAGTTTTTGGGCGGGGGAAGAGCAGTTCTTC	CASSFWAGEEQFF
NA	TRBV7-3	TRBD1	TRBJ1-2	TGTGCCAGCAGCTTAACTGCAGGGGGTGGCTACACCTTC	CASSLTAGGGYTF
NA	TRBV27	TRBD1	TRBJ2-7	TGTGCCACCAAGGGACAGACCTCCTACGAGCAGTACTTC	CATKGQTSYEQYF
NA	TRBV18	NA	TRBJ2-1	TGTGCCAGCTCACCAGGCCTGAACAATGAGCAGTTCTTC	CASSPGLNNEQFF
NA	TRBV2	NA	TRBJ2-3	TGTGCCAGGGGTCCGTCGGGAATCACAGATACGCAGTATTTT	CARGPSGITDTQYF
once	TRBV4-1	TRBD1	TRBJ2-4	TGCGCCAGCAGCCCAGGGCCGGACAGGGGGTCCAAAAACATTCAGTACTTC	CASSPGPDRGSKNIQYF
NA	TRBV15	NA	TRBJ1-4	TGTGCCACCAGCAGAGATCTCCGAGCAGGCCCCGCAACTAATGAAAAACTGTTTTTT	CATSRDLRAGPATNEKLFF
NA	TRBV7-3	NA	TRBJ1-1	TGTGCCAGCAGCTTAAACGAAGGGGGACGGGGCACTGAAGCTTTCTTT	CASSLNEGGRGTEAFF
NA	TRBV27	NA	TRBJ1-5	TGTGCCAGCAGTTCACAGTATAGCAATCAGCCCCAGCATTTT	CASSSQYSNQPQHF
once	TRBV6-5	TRBD2	TRBJ2-7	TGTGCCAGCAGTTACGGGACTAGCGGGAGAGAGCAGTACTTC	CASSYGTSGREQYF
NA	TRBV29-1	TRBD1	TRBJ1-4	TGCAGCGTTGAACCGGGACAGGGTAATGAAAAACTGTTTTTT	CSVEPGQGNEKLFF
NA	TRBV5-5	NA	TRBJ1-1	TGTGCCAGCAGCTTGGCACGGTTTAACACTGAAGCTTTCTTT	CASSLARFNTEAFF
NA	TRBV19	TRBD1	TRBJ1-1	TGTGCCAGTAAGTCTCAGGGGGCGATAAACACTGAAGCTTTCTTT	CASKSQGAINTEAFF
NA	TRBV10-1	NA	TRBJ2-7	TGCGCCAGCAGTGAGTTCTTAGACCAGGGGAAGCAGTACTTC	CASSEFLDQGKQYF
NA	TRBV27	TRBD1	TRBJ2-7	TGTGCCAGCAGTCAATGGACAGGGACCTACGAGCAGTACTTC	CASSQWTGTYEQYF
NA	TRBV14	TRBD1	TRBJ1-1	TGTGCCAGCAGCCAGACAGGGATCACTGAAGCTTTCTTT	CASSQTGITEAFF
NA	TRBV19	NA	TRBJ1-3	TGTGCCAGTAGTTTCCTAACGAACACCATATATTTT	CASSFLTNTIYF
NA	TRBV4-3	NA	TRBJ1-1	TGCGCCAGCAGCCAAGCCCAGGGGCTAGGGAACACTGAAGCTTTCTTT	CASSQAQGLGNTEAFF
NA	TRBV28	TRBD1	TRBJ1-4	TGTGCCAGCAGTCTACAGGGGTTAAATGAAAAACTGTTTTTT	CASSLQGLNEKLFF
NA	TRBV2	TRBD1	TRBJ1-5	TGTGCCAGCACAGAAGGCAGGGGGCGCGGATGGAATCAGCCCCAGCATTTT	CASTEGRGRGWNQPQHF
NA	TRBV11-1	NA	TRBJ1-1	TGTGCCAGCAGCTTTGGCAGCGGGGGGTGGACTGAAGCTTTCTTT	CASSFGSGGWTEAFF
few	TRBV19	TRBD2	TRBJ2-3	TGTGCCAGTAGTATGGCGGGAGACGGGACAGATACGCAGTATTTT	CASSMAGDGTDTQYF
NA	TRBV13	TRBD1	TRBJ2-1	TGTGCCAGCAGCCCTACGGGACAGGGGGGTTACAATGAGCAGTTCTTC	CASSPTGQGGYNEQFF
NA	TRBV27	TRBD1	TRBJ1-5	TGTGCCAGCAGTCCCGGCCGGGACAGGGGCAATCAGCCCCAGCATTTT	CASSPGRDRGNQPQHF
NA	TRBV27	NA	TRBJ2-1	TGTGCCAGCAGTTACAGGAGGGCCAACAATGAGCAGTTCTTC	CASSYRRANNEQFF
NA	TRBV28	TRBD1	TRBJ1-6	TGTGCCAGCAGTGGGGGACAGGATAATTCACCCCTCCACTTT	CASSGGQDNSPLHF
NA	TRBV9	NA	TRBJ1-2	TGTGCCAGCAGCGTAGAGCACAGGGCCAACTATGGCTACACCTTC	CASSVEHRANYGYTF
NA	TRBV5-1	TRBD2	TRBJ2-7	TGCGCCAGCAGCGTACTAGCGGGGAGCTCCTACGAGCAGTACTTC	CASSVLAGSSYEQYF